The rows below give T cell receptor beta chains drawn from one sample of a study of cytomegalovirus exposure and HLA in healthy donors. This table comes from immunoSEQ multiplex PCR, and its TCRdb copy is limited to in-frame clones, with some not included. Of 95,000 or so clones in the sample, approximately 81% were seen once. The sample taken for sequencing was PBMCs. Source of these receptors: a woman between 65 and 79 years old in good health and CMV-seropositive. Each CDR3 is given with its conserved first and last residue. Fields, in order: D gene, V gene, J gene, clone size, CDR3 DNA, CDR3 protein. The D gene is left open where the match is weak. Some rows mark clone size as missing; the rest say once, few, many or name a class of expanded clone.

TRBD1	TRBV5-1	TRBJ1-1	NA	TGCGCCAGCAGCTCGACCCCGGGACAGGGGACTGAAGCTTTCTTT	CASSSTPGQGTEAFF
TRBD1	TRBV5-8	TRBJ2-2	once	TGTGCCAGCAGCTGGGGGACAGACACCGGGGAGCTGTTTTTT	CASSWGTDTGELFF
NA	TRBV6-5	TRBJ2-2	medium-sized	TGTGCCAGCAGTTTGGTTATCGGTACCGGGGAGCTGTTTTTT	CASSLVIGTGELFF
NA	TRBV5-4	TRBJ1-1	NA	TGTGCCAGCACCCCGTCAAGGGGCAGGGACACTGAAGCTTTCTTT	CASTPSRGRDTEAFF
TRBD1	TRBV5-5	TRBJ1-1	NA	TGTGCCAGCAGCTTGAACAGGGGATCTATTAGCACTGAAGCTTTCTTT	CASSLNRGSISTEAFF
NA	TRBV5-6	TRBJ2-3	NA	TGTGCCAGCAGCTTGGGGGGCCACACAGATACGCAGTATTTT	CASSLGGHTDTQYF
NA	TRBV29-1	TRBJ2-2	few	TGCAGCGCCAGATTCACCGGGGAGCTGTTTTTT	CSARFTGELFF
NA	TRBV10-3	TRBJ1-4	NA	TGTGCCATCAGGAGGACCCCAGGGGATAATGAAAAACTGTTTTTT	CAIRRTPGDNEKLFF
NA	TRBV7-3	TRBJ2-2	NA	TGTGCCAGCAGCCTCCGGGGGTTGGGGAGCGGGGAGCTGTTTTTT	CASSLRGLGSGELFF
NA	TRBV2	TRBJ2-7	NA	TGTGCCAGCAGTGCCTCCTACGAGCAGTACTTC	CASSASYEQYF
TRBD1	TRBV7-3	TRBJ2-7	NA	TGTGCCAGCAGCCTCGGGACAGGGGGCCCCTACGAGCAGTACTTC	CASSLGTGGPYEQYF
TRBD2	TRBV6-6	TRBJ2-2	NA	TGTGCCAGCAGTTACGGCGGGAGTAAAGACACCGGGGAGCTGTTTTTT	CASSYGGSKDTGELFF
TRBD2	TRBV5-1	TRBJ2-7	NA	TGCGCCAGCAGCTTGGGTGGGGGGGTCGGATACGAGCAGTACTTC	CASSLGGGVGYEQYF
TRBD1	TRBV6-1	TRBJ2-7	NA	TGTGCCAGCAGTGGGAAGGGGGCGAGGTCGGACGAGCAGTACTTC	CASSGKGARSDEQYF
TRBD2	TRBV28	TRBJ2-3	once	TGTGCCAGCAGCTACCTCCCACGCAGCGGGAGGCCAGATACGCAGTATTTT	CASSYLPRSGRPDTQYF
TRBD1	TRBV19	TRBJ1-4	NA	TGTGCCAGTAGTGTACAGGGGGGGGGAGAAAAACTGTTTTTT	CASSVQGGGEKLFF
TRBD2	TRBV5-1	TRBJ2-1	NA	TGCGCCAGCAGCTTGATAGCGGGGGCCTACAATGAGCAGTTCTTC	CASSLIAGAYNEQFF
NA	TRBV7-2	TRBJ2-1	NA	TGTGCCAGCAGCTTAACCCCCTCGACTAGCCAGGGGACTCGAATCTTC	CASSLTPSTSQGTRIF
TRBD2	TRBV4-2	TRBJ2-7	NA	TGTGCCAGCAGCCACGTAGGGACTAGCGGTTTAGCCTACGAGCAGTACTTC	CASSHVGTSGLAYEQYF
TRBD1	TRBV19	TRBJ1-1	few	TGTGCCAGTAAAAAACAGGGGGCGCTGGACACTGAAGCTTTCTTT	CASKKQGALDTEAFF
TRBD1	TRBV10-1	TRBJ1-2	NA	TGCGCCAGCAGTTACAGGGGACCTAACTATGGCTACACCTTC	CASSYRGPNYGYTF
NA	TRBV29-1	TRBJ2-2	NA	TGCAGCGTTTCCGGACAGTTAGCCGGGGAGCTGTTTTTT	CSVSGQLAGELFF
NA	TRBV19	TRBJ2-2	NA	TGTGCCAGTAGTATGTTAGGACAGAACACCGGGGAGCTGTTTTTT	CASSMLGQNTGELFF
NA	TRBV2	TRBJ2-1	NA	TGTGCCAGCCGGCGCATACAGGACTACCTAAACTACAATGAGCAGTTCTTC	CASRRIQDYLNYNEQFF
TRBD1	TRBV4-2	TRBJ1-1	NA	TGTGCCAGCAGCCCTGGGACAGGGGGCGGGAAGGCTGAAGCTTTCTTT	CASSPGTGGGKAEAFF
TRBD2	TRBV10-3	TRBJ2-1	once	TGTGCCACTGCGACTAGCGGGATCAATGAGCAGTTCTTC	CATATSGINEQFF
NA	TRBV20-1	TRBJ1-1	once	TGCAGTGCTGTTAGAGGAACTGAAGCTTTCTTT	CSAVRGTEAFF
TRBD2	TRBV7-2	TRBJ2-7	NA	TGTGCCAGCAGCCAAGGACTAGCGGGAGGTGGTGAGCAGTACTTC	CASSQGLAGGGEQYF
NA	TRBV29-1	TRBJ2-6	once	TGCAGCGTCCCCCTAGGGGGTGGGGCCAACGTCCTGACTTTC	CSVPLGGGANVLTF
NA	TRBV21-1	TRBJ1-5	NA	TGTGCCAGCAGCAGAACGGACAGAACCGATCAGCCCCAGCATTTT	CASSRTDRTDQPQHF
TRBD1	TRBV6-4	TRBJ2-7	medium-sized	TGTGCCAGCAGTGATTTAAAGGGACAGGAACCCTACGAGCAGTACTTC	CASSDLKGQEPYEQYF
TRBD1	TRBV7-9	TRBJ1-2	NA	TGTGCCAGCACCCCAGCCACAGGGGCCTATGGCTACACCTTC	CASTPATGAYGYTF
TRBD2	TRBV15	TRBJ2-1	NA	TGTGCCACCAGCAGTCCTAGCGGGAGCAATGAGCAGTTCTTC	CATSSPSGSNEQFF
TRBD2	TRBV2	TRBJ2-1	once	TGTGCCAGCACCAGAGCGGGGTACAATGAGCAGTTCTTC	CASTRAGYNEQFF
TRBD2	TRBV27	TRBJ2-1	NA	TGTGCCAGCAGTCACGGCCGGATAGCGGGAACTGAGCAGTTCTTC	CASSHGRIAGTEQFF
TRBD1	TRBV29-1	TRBJ1-2	NA	TGCAGCGTTGGACAGGGGAGGAGAGGCTACACCTTC	CSVGQGRRGYTF
NA	TRBV7-2	TRBJ1-4	NA	TGTGCCAGCAGCCCCGGGGTGGGAGGTGAGGAAAAACTGTTTTTT	CASSPGVGGEEKLFF
TRBD2	TRBV28	TRBJ2-1	NA	TGTGCCAGCAGGCCCTCCAGTGCTAGCGGGAGGAATGAGCAGTTCTTC	CASRPSSASGRNEQFF
NA	TRBV18	TRBJ1-2	NA	TGTGCCAGCCGCAGAAATACGGGGGATGGCTACACCTTC	CASRRNTGDGYTF
NA	TRBV7-8	TRBJ1-1	NA	TGTGCCAGCAGTCCCATGACGGGGAACACTGAAGCTTTCTTT	CASSPMTGNTEAFF
TRBD2	TRBV7-2	TRBJ2-3	NA	TGTGCCAGCAGCCCCTGGACTAGCGGGACTAGCACAGATACGCAGTATTTT	CASSPWTSGTSTDTQYF
TRBD2	TRBV2	TRBJ2-3	NA	TGTGCCAGCAGTCTCTTTGGGGGGGGAGGAGATACGCAGTATTTT	CASSLFGGGGDTQYF
TRBD2	TRBV19	TRBJ2-3	NA	TGTGCCAGTAGTTTGGGACTAGCGGGAGACACGCAGTATTTT	CASSLGLAGDTQYF
TRBD1	TRBV28	TRBJ2-7	NA	TGTGCCAGCAGCCCCCGGACAGGGGCTCTCCTCGAGCAGTACTTC	CASSPRTGALLEQYF
NA	TRBV11-3	TRBJ1-3	once	TGTGCCAGCAGCTTAAATAGACAGAACTCTGGAAACACCATATATTTT	CASSLNRQNSGNTIYF
NA	TRBV10-3	TRBJ2-1	NA	TGTGCCATCGGTTCGGGGGAGCGGGCCGCTAACTACAATGAGCAGTTCTTC	CAIGSGERAANYNEQFF
TRBD1	TRBV10-3	TRBJ1-4	NA	TGTGCCATCAGTGTAACAGGGGGTGTTAATGAAAAACTGTTTTTT	CAISVTGGVNEKLFF